Listed here is a single TCR beta chain. Its antigen has not been determined. Base qualities were left out, and no much larger clone turns up one base away. This record belongs to a study of T cells in tumors after PD-1 blockade (dated by TCRdb to about 2019). Regarding the complete study: Exclusion criteria were prior checkpoint blockade, use of systemic immunosuppressants, or recent radiotherapy or other anti-cancer therapy within 4 weeks. To compare blood and tumor clonotypes, bulk TCR sequencing was performed on 9 to 11 peripheral blood samples from about five patients. While on anti-PD-1 treatment, some of the patients also continued taking daily vismodegib 150 mg. RECIST version 1.1 was used to assess clinical response. Peripheral blood samples averaged about 110,000 TCR templates (range roughly 24,679-257,772) and roughly 35,000 unique clonotypes. Paired single-cell RNA and TCR sequencing was done in the study on site-matched tumors from patients with BCC or SCC, both before and after anti-PD-1 therapy. Patients received pembrolizumab 200 mg every 3 weeks or cemiplimab 350 mg every 2 weeks.

Study-level results and caveats: About 41% of tumor TCR clonotypes were detected in blood, and some novel exhausted tumor clones were observed in pre-treatment blood, which was taken as suggesting peripheral recruitment. The source of novel T cell clones was not identified, and lymphoid organs or rare unexpanded clones within the tumor or the tumor periphery could be included among the possible sources.

This sample's time point label indicates: before anti-PD-1 therapy. Genomic DNA extracted from tumor biopsies or peripheral blood was used for bulk TCRbeta sequencing, with input ranging from roughly 616 ng to 6,004 ng. Histologically proven advanced or metastatic basal or squamous cell carcinoma was present in all patients, all of whom were poor candidates for surgical resection. Of the approximately eleven patients in the basal cell carcinoma cohort, about eight underwent bulk tumor TCR sequencing. The immunoSEQ platform was used to carry out deep TCRbeta sequencing. The paper's processing steps were these. For further analysis, only productive rearrangements were exported out of the immunoSEQ Analyzer. Bulk TCRbeta clonotypes were assigned T cell phenotypes by matching to single-cell RNA+TCR-seq clones sharing the same TCRbeta sequence. Clone enrichment in tumor was calculated as tumor frequency divided by PBMC frequency from bulk TCR sequencing. TCRs were sorted with GLIPH into specificity groups, meaning clusters of distinct TCRs that share CDR3 motifs and likely recognize common antigens. Here the immuneACCESS table is served through TCRdb, limited to in-frame sequences with V and J called. Missing clones are a known gap in these copies; in checked studies unresolved V genes cover under half, and the rest lacks a known reason. V and J calls and clone size are given by that table; D and trimming were obtained from the DNA. The table for this sample lists 55,000 to 65,000 clones; roughly 78% of them were counted only once. The top ten constitute 13% of the sample.

This clonotype was obtained from a human donor with basal cell carcinoma. The sequencing here drew on PBMCs, taken before anti-PD-1 treatment.

CDR3 region: CASSQARGGEAKVSKNIQYF. Here is the DNA: TGCGCCAGCAGCCAAGCTCGGGGCGGGGAGGCGAAGGTATCCAAAAACATTCAGTACTTC. The chain is assembled from TRBV4-1 and TRBJ2-4; the D segment could be TRBD2, given 6 matching bases. There are 20 amino acids in the CDR3, from cysteine to phenylalanine inclusive. The kept DNA is CDR3 alone, 60 bases in frame from the first base. CDR1 and CDR2, looked up from the germline V gene, are MGHRA and YSYEKL. Relative to germline, V is 1 base shorter and J is 2 bases shorter, with 24 bases between their ends.